This paragraph reports one TCR beta chain. Clones were sequenced by immunoSEQ multiplex PCR, and TCRdb holds only the in-frame ones, with some missing. The sample lists under 75,000 clones, 90% to 95% seen once, with approximately 1.5% in the top ten. Germline V gene sequence: CDR1 MGHRA, CDR2 YSYEKL. The CDR3 covers 17 residues. After removal of 3 bases from V and 6 bases from J, the junction contained 10 bases not matched to a gene. The sample originates from a study of T cell changes during pregnancy in multiple sclerosis. This TCR derives from a female donor in good health, enrolled as a control in a pregnancy study. This specimen was peripheral blood, taken in the third trimester of pregnancy. The gene calls are TRBV4-1 and TRBJ2-1; 11 bases match TRBD2. The CDR3 region is CASSQMPSSGGANEQFF. In DNA form, the CDR3 reads TGCGCCAGCAGCCAGATGCCAAGTAGCGGGGGGGCCAATGAGCAGTTCTTC.